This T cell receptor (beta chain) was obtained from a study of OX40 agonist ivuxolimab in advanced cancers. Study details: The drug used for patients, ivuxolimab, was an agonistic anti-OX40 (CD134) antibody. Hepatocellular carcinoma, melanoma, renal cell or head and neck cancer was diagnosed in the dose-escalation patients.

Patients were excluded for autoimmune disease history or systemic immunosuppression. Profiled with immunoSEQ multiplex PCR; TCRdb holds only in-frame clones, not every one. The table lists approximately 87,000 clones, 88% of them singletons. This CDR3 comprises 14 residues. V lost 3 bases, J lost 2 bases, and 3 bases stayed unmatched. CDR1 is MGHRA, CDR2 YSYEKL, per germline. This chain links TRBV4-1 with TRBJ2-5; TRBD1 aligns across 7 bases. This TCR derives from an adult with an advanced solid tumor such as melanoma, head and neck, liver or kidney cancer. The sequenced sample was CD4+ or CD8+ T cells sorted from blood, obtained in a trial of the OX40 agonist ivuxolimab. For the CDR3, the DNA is TGCGCCAGCAGCCAGGGGACAGAGCAAGAGACCCAGTACTTC. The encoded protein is CASSQGTEQETQYF.